This T cell receptor beta chain was identified in a study of a mutant IDH1 vaccine in newly diagnosed glioma. About the research overall: First vaccine doses came 4-6 weeks after radiotherapy alone, or with temozolomide cycles. The treated population exhibited a male proportion of around 62%, a female proportion of about 38%, and a mean age of about 40 years.

In regard to this clone: Its target is not known.

Per the germline V gene, CDR1 is SGHTA and CDR2 is FQGNSA. Deletions cut 5 bases from V and 6 bases from J, with 9 bases between. The CDR3 is made up of 12 amino acids. Sequenced by immunoSEQ multiplex PCR; TCRdb stores in-frame clones only, minus some. The top ten hold about 4.2% of the sample, which has fewer than 70,000 clones, around 89% seen once. The time point is: week 5, during vaccination. All doses held 300 ug of mutant IDH1 20-mer peptide, with topical imiquimod. Donor tumors were new WHO grade 3 or 4 IDH1-mutant, ATRX-lost astrocytomas. Sample: PBMCs, taken from a glioma patient whose treatment included an IDH1 peptide vaccine. The clonotype was recovered from a woman aged 40-49 years with glioma. The chain carries TRBV7-2 and TRBJ2-3; TRBD2 is a possible D gene (5 bases). CDR3 sequence (DNA): TGTGCCAGCAGCCCCCCGGGGGATACGCAGTATTTT. This encodes CASSPPGDTQYF.